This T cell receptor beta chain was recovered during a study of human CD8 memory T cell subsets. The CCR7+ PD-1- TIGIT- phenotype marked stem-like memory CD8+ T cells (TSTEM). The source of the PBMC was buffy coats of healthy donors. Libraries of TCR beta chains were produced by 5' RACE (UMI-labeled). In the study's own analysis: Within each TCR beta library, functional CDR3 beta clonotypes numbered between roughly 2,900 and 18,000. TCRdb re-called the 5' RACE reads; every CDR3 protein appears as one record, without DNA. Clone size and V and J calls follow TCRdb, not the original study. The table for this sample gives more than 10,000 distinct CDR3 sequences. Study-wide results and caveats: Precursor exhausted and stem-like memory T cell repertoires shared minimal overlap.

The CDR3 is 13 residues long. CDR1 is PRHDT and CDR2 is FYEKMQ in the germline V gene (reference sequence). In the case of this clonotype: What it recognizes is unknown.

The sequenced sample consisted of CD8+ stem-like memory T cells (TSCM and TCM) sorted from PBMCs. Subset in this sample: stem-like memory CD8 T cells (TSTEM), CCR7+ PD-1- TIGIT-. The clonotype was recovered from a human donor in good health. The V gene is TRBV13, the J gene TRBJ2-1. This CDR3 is CASSLGEGNEQFF.